This T cell receptor (beta chain) appears in the sequencing data of a study of cytomegalovirus exposure and HLA in healthy donors. Overall study results and limits: TCR beta sequences reportedly predicted most subjects' HLA-A and HLA-B alleles accurately.

In the case of this clone: As yet, its antigen is unknown.

The study ran its PCR with 60 Vbeta and 13 Jbeta primers. Sequencing was performed with immunoSEQ multiplex PCR; in TCRdb, only in-frame clones are kept and a portion is missing. The listing records about 130,000 clones. There are 15 residues in the CDR3. V lost 3 bases, J lost 7 bases, and 19 bases lay in between. Germline loops: CDR1 SGHVS, CDR2 FNYEAQ. The sample comprised PBMCs. This chain links TRBV7-6 with TRBJ2-7, with D tentatively TRBD2 (5 bases). The sequence came from a middle-aged woman in good health and CMV-seropositive. Written as DNA, the CDR3 is TGTGCCAGCAGCTTTAATACGGGAAGGCTGGGAGAGCAGTACTTC. It specifies CASSFNTGRLGEQYF. Variable domain in full (rest from reference TRBV7-6 and TRBJ2-7): GAGVSQSPRYKVTKRGQDVALRCDPISGHVSLYWYRQALGQGPEFLTYFNYEAQQDKSGLPNDRFSAERPEGSISTLTIQRTEQRDSAMYRCASSFNTGRLGEQYFGPGTRLTVT.